These 14 T cell receptor beta chains share one sample of origin, sequenced in a study of cytomegalovirus exposure and HLA in healthy donors. The PCR employed 60 Vbeta primers together with 13 Jbeta primers. The method was immunoSEQ multiplex PCR; TCRdb's version includes in-frame clones alone and lacks a portion of them. The sample has 120,000 to 150,000 clones, roughly 75% seen once. Sequenced sample: PBMCs. These TCRs come from a man aged 25 to 40 in good health and CMV-seronegative.

This chain uses TRBV29-1 with TRBJ1-4; TRBD1 aligns across 10 bases. The CDR3 totals 15 residues. Germline V gene sequence: CDR1 SQVTM, CDR2 ANQGSEA. This CDR3 reads CTVGLFGTGDEKLFF. Here the CDR3 DNA reads TGCACCGTGGGGTTATTCGGGACAGGGGATGAAAAACTGTTTTTT.

The chain recombines TRBV10-2 with TRBJ2-7; perhaps TRBD2 as D (6 bases). The V and J ends lost 3 bases and 6 bases respectively, with 9 bases between them. CDR3 size: 12 residues. CDR1 and CDR2 from the germline V gene are WSHSY and SAAADI. This chain's CDR3 is CASSEGGLEQYF. The DNA of the CDR3 is TGCGCCAGCAGTGAAGGAGGGCTCGAGCAGTACTTC.

This chain uses TRBV6-5 with TRBJ2-3, with D possibly matching TRBD2 (6 bases). The germline gives CDR1 MNHEY, CDR2 SVGAGI. Trimming took 6 bases from V and 4 from J, leaving 14 bases between them. CDR3 length: 14 residues. Here the CDR3 DNA reads TGTGCCAGCAGCCGACTAGTTTCTGCAGATACGCAGTATTTT. This translates into CASSRLVSADTQYF.

The V gene is TRBV5-4, the J gene TRBJ2-7; 9 nucleotides match TRBD1. J was trimmed by 5 bases and V by 4 bases; bases with no gene match: 10. Looked up from germline, CDR1 is SGHNT and CDR2 is YYREEE (reference sequence). The CDR3 length is 15 residues. Written as DNA, the CDR3 is TGTGCCAGCAGCAAACCCGGGACAGGGTTGAACGAGCAGTACTTC. Its translation is CASSKPGTGLNEQYF. The full variable domain, with the rest looked up from reference TRBV5-4 and TRBJ2-7, is ETGVTQSPTHLIKTRGQQVTLRCSSQSGHNTVSWYQQALGQGPQFIFQYYREEENGRGNFPPRFSGLQFPNYSSELNVNALELDDSALYLCASSKPGTGLNEQYFGPGTRLTVT.

This clone rates as medium-sized (0.01 to 0.1%). This chain connects TRBV6-5 to TRBJ2-7; tentatively, D is TRBD2 (5 bases). The CDR3 contains 12 residues. The germline V gene has CDR1 MNHEY and CDR2 SVGAGI. V gave up 6 bases and J gave up 7 bases, with 13 bases separating them. The CDR3 region has the DNA TGTGCCAGCAGATCCTTCACGGGGGAGCAGTACTTC. Translation gives CASRSFTGEQYF.

The rearrangement uses TRBV18 and TRBJ1-1, with D possibly matching TRBD1 (6 bases). This CDR3 is 17 amino acids long. The V end lost 3 bases, the J end lost 0 bases, and 17 bases lay between the germline ends. In germline, CDR1 is KGHSH, CDR2 LQKENI. CDR3 protein: CASSPFRQAEMNTEAFF. The CDR3 nucleotides read TGTGCCAGCTCACCCTTCCGACAGGCTGAGATGAACACTGAAGCTTTCTTT.

The chain carries TRBV6-1 and TRBJ1-4; 7 bases match TRBD1. The CDR3 extends over 13 amino acids. Losses at the gene ends were 8 bases for V and 4 bases for J; bases not matched to a gene: 4. The V gene's germline CDR1 is MNHNS and CDR2 SASEGT. The CDR3 DNA reads TGTGCCAGCCAGACAGGGAGTAATGAAAAACTGTTTTTT. As protein: CASQTGSNEKLFF.

The chain couples TRBV2 to TRBJ2-5; D not certain. Trimming left V 3 bases short and J 4 bases short, with 3 bases between. Per the germline V gene, CDR1 is SNHLY and CDR2 is FYNNEI. This CDR3 comprises 11 residues. CDR3 in amino acids: CASSDRETQYF. CDR3 in DNA: TGTGCCAGCAGTGATCGAGAGACCCAGTACTTC.

CDR3 residues: CASRRELTSTDTQYF. The CDR3 region has the DNA TGTGCCTCCAGACGGGAGCTCACTAGCACAGATACGCAGTATTTT. V gene TRBV6-1 combines with J gene TRBJ2-3; maybe TRBD2 (6 bases). V shed 11 bases and J shed 0 bases, with 18 bases lying between them. CDR3 size: 15 residues. Germline V lookup: CDR1 MNHNS, CDR2 SASEGT.

V gene TRBV28 combines with J gene TRBJ2-5; 10 bases are a match to TRBD2. Trimming removed 6 bases from V and 5 bases from J; junction bases left unmatched: 6. CDR3 length: 14 amino acids. Looked up from germline, CDR1 is MDHEN and CDR2 is SYDVKM. The DNA for the CDR3 is TGTGCCAGCAGCCTACTAGCGGGACATGAGACCCAGTACTTC. Amino acid sequence: CASSLLAGHETQYF.

This rearrangement joins TRBV7-9 to TRBJ2-4, with 9 positions matching TRBD2. CDR3 size: 16 residues. The germline CDR1 and CDR2 sequences are SEHNR and FQNEAQ (reference sequence). V trimming: 3 bases; J trimming: 8 bases; junction bases outside the gene matches: 11. CDR3 protein: CASSFPPVAGVYIQYF. The CDR3 coding sequence is TGTGCCAGCAGCTTCCCCCCGGTAGCGGGAGTGTACATTCAGTACTTC.

The chain couples TRBV11-2 to TRBJ2-3; TRBD2 matches 12 bases. CDR1 and CDR2 (germline): SGHAT, FQNNGV. The CDR3 runs to 16 residues. Trimming took 1 base from V and 4 from J; bases not matched to a gene: 3. The CDR3 region has the DNA TGTGCCAGCAGCTTAGCACTAGCGGGGGGCCCAGATACGCAGTATTTT. The encoded protein is CASSLALAGGPDTQYF.

The rearrangement links TRBV2 to TRBJ2-6, with D perhaps TRBD2 (5 bases). This CDR3 contains 13 residues. The germline gives CDR1 SNHLY, CDR2 FYNNEI. Trimming removed 6 bases from V and 2 bases from J, with 5 bases in between. DNA of the CDR3: TGTGCCAGCAGGGGAGCTGGGGCCAACGTCCTGACTTTC. It encodes CASRGAGANVLTF.

The chain employs TRBV5-4 and TRBJ1-1; 9 nucleotides agree with TRBD1. Germline values: CDR1 SGHNT, CDR2 YYREEE (reference sequence). Trimming cost V 4 bases and J 3 bases; bases outside gene matches: 4. This CDR3 has 14 amino acids. CDR3 sequence reads: CASSRGQGDTEAFF. The CDR3 DNA is TGTGCCAGCAGCCGGGGACAGGGCGACACTGAAGCTTTCTTT.